This TCR beta chain was recovered during a study of blood T cell repertoires in COVID-19. At the level of the study: Sites across the United States, Italy and Spain contributed samples from acute and convalescent COVID-19. PBMCs, B-cell-depleted T cells, or T cells were the source of the cDNA or gDNA that made up the material.

Per the study methods: From reference gene primer amplification, estimates of nucleated cell counts were derived. The repertoire was sequenced with immunoSEQ multiplex PCR; TCRdb's copy has only in-frame clones and lacks some. The V and J calls and clone size were taken over from that table, and D and trimming were inferred from the DNA. Here the sample spans about 95,000 clones, over 75% being singletons. CDR3 size: 14 residues. The germline V gene encodes CDR1 LGHDT and CDR2 YNNKEL (reference sequence). V gave up 7 bases and J gave up 5 bases, with 17 bases separating them. The source material was peripheral blood. V and J are TRBV3-1 (or the pseudogene TRBV3-2) and TRBJ1-1; possibly TRBD1 for D (6 bases). This receptor was taken from a human donor in a cohort sampled during active COVID-19. The CDR3 region is CASNSPNRATEAFF. CDR3 in DNA: TGTGCCAGCAACTCCCCCAACAGGGCGACTGAAGCTTTCTTT.